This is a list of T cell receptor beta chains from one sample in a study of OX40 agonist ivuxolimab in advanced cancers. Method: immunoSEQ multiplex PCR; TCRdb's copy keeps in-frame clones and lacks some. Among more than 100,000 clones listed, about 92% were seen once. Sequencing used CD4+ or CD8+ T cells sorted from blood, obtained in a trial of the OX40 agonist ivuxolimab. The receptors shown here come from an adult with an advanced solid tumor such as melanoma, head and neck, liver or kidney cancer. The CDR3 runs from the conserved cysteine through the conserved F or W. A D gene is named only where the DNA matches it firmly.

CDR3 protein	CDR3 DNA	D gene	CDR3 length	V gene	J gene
CAISGDARNTEAFF	TGTGCCATCAGTGGGGACGCCCGGAACACTGAAGCTTTCTTT	-	14	TRBV10-3	TRBJ1-1
CASSLWGTGELFF	TGTGCCAGCAGTTTATGGGGCACCGGGGAGCTGTTTTTT	-	13	TRBV27	TRBJ2-2
CASSLTRGSVEQYF	TGTGCCAGCAGCCTTACTAGGGGCTCAGTCGAGCAGTACTTC	-	14	TRBV11-3	TRBJ2-7
CASTPNRGGELFF	TGTGCCAGTACCCCTAATAGGGGCGGGGAGCTGTTTTTT	-	13	TRBV19	TRBJ2-2
CASSESSWYTGPTIGTYNSPLHF	TGCGCCAGCAGTGAGTCGTCGTGGTACACAGGGCCGACGATTGGAACCTATAATTCACCCCTCCACTTT	-	23	TRBV10-2	TRBJ1-6
CASSLAAGRSTDTQYF	TGCGCCAGCAGCTTGGCTGCGGGGAGGAGCACAGATACGCAGTATTTT	-	16	TRBV5-1	TRBJ2-3
CASSPRGGRNNEQFF	TGTGCCAGCAGCCCAAGAGGAGGGCGGAACAATGAGCAGTTCTTC	-	15	TRBV4-2	TRBJ2-1
CASTLGEYEQYF	TGTGCCAGCACCCTAGGGGAGTACGAGCAGTACTTC	-	12	TRBV6-5	TRBJ2-7
CASSRNPATTGQYF	TGTGCCAGCAGCCGGAACCCAGCTACGACGGGGCAGTATTTT	-	14	TRBV7-2	TRBJ2-3
CASTPYEQYF	TGTGCCAGCACCCCTTACGAGCAGTACTTC	-	10	TRBV28	TRBJ2-7